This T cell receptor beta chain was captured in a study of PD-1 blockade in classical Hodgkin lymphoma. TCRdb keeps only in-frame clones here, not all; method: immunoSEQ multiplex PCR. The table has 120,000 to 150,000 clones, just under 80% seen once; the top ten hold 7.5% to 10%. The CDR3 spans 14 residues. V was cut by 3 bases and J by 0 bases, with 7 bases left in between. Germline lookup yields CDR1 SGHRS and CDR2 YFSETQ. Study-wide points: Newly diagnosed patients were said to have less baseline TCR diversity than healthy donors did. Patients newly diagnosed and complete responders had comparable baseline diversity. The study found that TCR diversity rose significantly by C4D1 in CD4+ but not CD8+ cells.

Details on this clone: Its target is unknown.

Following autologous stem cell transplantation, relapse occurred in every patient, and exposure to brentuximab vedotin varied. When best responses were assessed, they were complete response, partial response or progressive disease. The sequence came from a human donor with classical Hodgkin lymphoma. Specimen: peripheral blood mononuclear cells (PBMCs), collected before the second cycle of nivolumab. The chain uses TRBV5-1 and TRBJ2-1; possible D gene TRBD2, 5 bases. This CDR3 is CASSWERSYNEQFF. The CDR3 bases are TGCGCCAGCAGCTGGGAGCGCTCCTACAATGAGCAGTTCTTC.